The 18 T cell receptor beta chains listed next were all sequenced from one sample in a study of cytomegalovirus exposure and HLA in healthy donors. PCR amplification relied on 60 Vbeta primers (plus 13 Jbeta primers). Method: immunoSEQ multiplex PCR; TCRdb's copy keeps in-frame clones and lacks some. The table lists tens of thousands of clones, approximately 80% of them singletons. The sample was PBMCs. The source is a man between 18 and 29 years old in good health and CMV-seronegative.

V and J are TRBV30 and TRBJ1-2; D is ambiguous. CDR3 length: 14 amino acids. Germline V CDR1 and CDR2: GTSNPN, SVGIG (reference sequence). Trimming left V 1 base short and J 6 bases short, with 15 bases between. The CDR3, as DNA: TGTGCCTGGAGTGCGCCCGGGTATAGGCATGGCTACACCTTC. Amino acids: CAWSAPGYRHGYTF.

The genes are TRBV4-2 and TRBJ2-5; TRBD2 matches at 11 bases. Losses at the gene ends were 1 base for V and 7 bases for J; bases not matched to a gene: 8. Germline lookup yields CDR1 LGHNA and CDR2 YNFKEQ. CDR3 length: 16 residues. The CDR3 is CASSQGSGGAFGTQYF. CDR3 nucleotides: TGTGCCAGCAGCCAAGGTAGCGGGGGGGCCTTTGGGACCCAGTACTTC.

This clone is categorized as medium-sized. The CDR3 region is CASSGGDTQYF. The CDR3 nucleotides read TGCGCCAGCAGTGGCGGGGATACGCAGTATTTT. The V call is TRBV10-1, the J call TRBJ2-3; perhaps TRBD2 as D (5 bases). Germline values: CDR1 WNHNN, CDR2 SYGVQD (reference sequence). V lost 4 bases and J 6 bases, leaving 5 bases between the germline ends. The CDR3 runs 11 residues.

This clone has just one count. The J gene is TRBJ1-6, the V gene TRBV11-2, with 8 bases lining up with TRBD1. The CDR3 runs 14 residues. V dropped 5 bases and J dropped 3; count of bases not matched to a gene: 0. CDR1 and CDR2 (germline): SGHAT, FQNNGV. CDR3 nucleotides: TGTGCCAGCAGCGACAGGGGCTATAATTCACCCCTCCACTTT. Its protein is CASSDRGYNSPLHF.

The chain links TRBV5-4 to TRBJ2-4, with D tentatively TRBD2 (6 bases). The CDR3 contains 13 residues. CDR1 is SGHNT, CDR2 YYREEE, per germline (reference sequence). V lost 4 bases to trimming and J lost 6 bases, with 11 bases between them. The CDR3 loop is CASSPGDGNIQYF. DNA of the CDR3: TGTGCCAGCAGCCCGGGGGACGGAAACATTCAGTACTTC.

There are a few counts of this clone. The rearrangement joins TRBV7-3 to TRBJ1-1; D is undetermined. The V end lost 3 bases, the J end lost 1 base, and 6 bases lay between the germline ends. The CDR3 is 13 amino acids. Germline V CDR1 and CDR2: SGHTA, FQGTGA. This CDR3 is CASSFDKNTEAFF. The DNA for the CDR3 is TGTGCCAGCAGCTTCGACAAGAACACTGAAGCTTTCTTT.

This chain links TRBV6-5 with TRBJ2-5; D unresolved. Near its end, the DNA agrees better with TRBJ2-7, so the J call may be wrong. CDR3 size: 15 residues. Germline CDR1 is MNHEY and CDR2 is SVGAGI. The CDR3 sequence is CASSYSSQLGYEQYF. The CDR3 DNA is TGTGCCAGCAGTTACTCGAGCCAGCTGGGCTACGAGCAGTACTTC.

The chain uses TRBV5-1 and TRBJ2-3; 7 nucleotides agree with TRBD1. This CDR3 is built from 16 residues. Germline V gene lookup returns CDR1 SGHRS and CDR2 YFSETQ. V shed 0 bases, J shed 0 bases, and the junction held 4 bases outside the gene matches. The CDR3 bases are TGCGCCAGCAGCTTGGAAGGGGGCATGAGCACAGATACGCAGTATTTT. Translated: CASSLEGGMSTDTQYF.

Worth noting for this clone: The junction departs from germline at one end; a sequencing error may be responsible. V is TRBV25-1 and J is TRBJ1-6; 10 bases align to TRBD1. CDR3 length equals 14 residues. Germline CDR1 is MGHDK and CDR2 is SYGVNS. As DNA, the CDR3 is TGTGCCAGCAGACAGACAGGGGGCCGGTCACTCCTCCACTTT. Amino acid sequence: CASRQTGGRSLLHF.

This chain links TRBV7-3 with TRBJ2-1; D is ambiguous. V lost 5 bases and J lost 5, with 19 bases in between. CDR3 size: 16 residues. Germline CDR1 is SGHTA and CDR2 is FQGTGA. In DNA form, the CDR3 reads TGTGCCAGCAGCCTCGTGGCGGCCCGCCCCGACAATGAGCAGTTCTTC. Translating it yields CASSLVAARPDNEQFF. The variable domain in full, completed from reference TRBV7-3 and TRBJ2-1, reads GAGVSQTPSNKVTEKGKYVELRCDPISGHTALYWYRQSLGQGPEFLIYFQGTGAADDSGLPNDRFFAVRPEGSVSTLKIQRTERGDSAVYLCASSLVAARPDNEQFFGPGTRLTVL.

V usage is TRBV7-3 and J usage is TRBJ1-2; no clear D. This CDR3 contains 13 residues. V shed 5 bases and J shed 6 bases, with 13 bases lying between them. Germline-derived CDR1 and CDR2 are SGHTA and FQGTGA. This CDR3 reads CASSPGRADGYTF. In DNA form, the CDR3 reads TGTGCCAGCAGCCCGGGGAGGGCGGATGGCTACACCTTC.

The chain carries TRBV5-5 and TRBJ2-4, with D perhaps TRBD2 (5 bases). CDR3 length: 14 residues. Trimming took off 6 bases at V and 0 bases at J, with 10 bases between the two ends. The germline gives CDR1 SGHKS, CDR2 YYEKEE (reference sequence). The CDR3 DNA follows: TGTGCCAGCATCGGGGATCTAGCCAAAAACATTCAGTACTTC. Translated: CASIGDLAKNIQYF.

The genes are TRBV28 and TRBJ1-1; D not resolved. CDR3 size: 11 residues. Trimming took 3 bases from V and 7 from J, leaving 6 bases between them. CDR1 and CDR2 (germline): MDHEN, SYDVKM. The CDR3 DNA reads TGTGCCAGCAGTTTGGAGCTTGAAGCTTTCTTT. As protein: CASSLELEAFF.

The rearrangement uses TRBV5-1 and TRBJ1-4; TRBD1 is a possible D gene (5 bases). The CDR3 has 15 residues. V lost 6 bases to trimming and J lost 7 bases, with 19 bases between them. Germline-derived CDR1 and CDR2 are SGHRS and YFSETQ. CDR3 protein: CASTPTGGRFEKLFF. Written as DNA, the CDR3 is TGCGCCAGCACCCCAACGGGGGGTCGGTTTGAAAAACTGTTTTTT. The full variable domain, in which reference TRBV5-1 and TRBJ1-4 provide the parts outside the CDR3, is KAGVTQTPRYLIKTRGQQVTLSCSPISGHRSVSWYQQTPGQGLQFLFEYFSETQRNKGNFPGRFSGRQFSNSRSEMNVSTLELGDSALYLCASTPTGGRFEKLFFGSGTQLSVL.

CDR3: CASSFLGASSGANVLTF. As DNA, the CDR3 is TGTGCCAGCAGTTTCTTAGGGGCGAGCTCTGGGGCCAACGTCCTGACTTTC. J is TRBJ2-6 and V is TRBV27; D might be TRBD1 (5 bases). This CDR3 contains 17 residues. Per germline, CDR1 MNHEY and CDR2 SMNVEV (reference sequence). The V and J ends lost 3 bases and 0 bases respectively, with 12 bases between them. The full variable domain, its missing parts supplied by reference TRBV27 and TRBJ2-6, is EAQVTQNPRYLITVTGKKLTVTCSQNMNHEYMSWYRQDPGLGLRQIYYSMNVEVTDKGDVPEGYKVSRKEKRNFPLILESPSPNQTSLYFCASSFLGASSGANVLTFGAGSRLTVL.

The rearrangement joins TRBV5-8 to TRBJ2-5; 9 bases line up with TRBD1. The end of the DNA is better explained by TRBJ2-7, so the J call may be wrong. Per germline, CDR1 SGHTS and CDR2 YDEGEE. CDR3 length equals 15 residues. The CDR3 spells CASSFNRGLSYEQYF. The CDR3 coding sequence is TGTGCCAGCAGCTTCAACAGGGGGCTCTCCTACGAGCAGTACTTC.

The genes are TRBV11-2 and TRBJ2-2; 7 bases line up with TRBD2. J gave up 4 bases and V 8 bases, and 10 bases lay outside the gene matches. CDR1 and CDR2 (germline): SGHAT, FQNNGV. The CDR3 totals 15 residues. The CDR3 reads CASSRGGPRTGELFF. CDR3 DNA: TGTGCCAGCTCCCGCGGGGGACCCCGCACCGGGGAGCTGTTTTTT.

The chain carries TRBV27 and TRBJ2-1; 12 nucleotides align to TRBD1. Germline CDR1 and CDR2: MNHEY and SMNVEV (reference sequence). The CDR3 extends over 17 amino acids. V was pared by 3 bases and J by 7 bases, with 10 bases of the junction left unmatched. The CDR3 is CASSFFGTGGAGNEQFF. The CDR3 DNA reads TGTGCCAGCAGTTTTTTCGGGACAGGGGGCGCAGGGAATGAGCAGTTCTTC.